Listed here is a single T cell receptor beta chain. One entry per CDR3 protein, without DNA, is what TCRdb gives after re-calling the 5' RACE reads. This repertoire includes 550,000 or so distinct CDR3 sequences. This specimen comes from a study of T cells expressing NK-cell markers. Study-level information: Seven donors tested HCMV-seropositive and one tested seronegative among the eight sequenced.

The CDR3 consists of 13 residues. CDR1 is MNHEY, CDR2 SVGEGT, per germline. This receptor was identified in a man between 18 and 35 years old in good health. The rearrangement uses TRBV6-2 or TRBV6-3 and TRBJ2-3; the D call from TCRdb, TRBD1, cannot be confirmed without DNA. Source material: blood T cells: a sorted CD56 or NKG2C T cell subset, CD4+ or CD8+ T cells, or bulk PBMC T cells (not recorded which). CDR3 amino acids: CASRRGATDTQYF.